Given below is one T cell receptor (beta chain) in context. TRB was amplified by touch-down multiplex PCR, primer pools A and B combined. TCRdb re-called the multiplex PCR reads and shows each CDR3 protein once, DNA omitted. Its table records about 4,900 distinct CDR3 sequences. TRB was amplified from roughly 250 ng of peripheral blood genomic DNA per sample. The CDR3 contains 14 residues. The V gene's germline CDR1 is MNHEY and CDR2 SVGEGT. The data stem from a study of T cell clusters in autoimmune cytopenias. These records were also assigned to another study, of T cell repertoires in aging, cancer and after chemotherapy.

The sequence was collected from a human donor in good health. The material sequenced was peripheral blood. The rearrangement joins TRBV6-2 or TRBV6-3 to TRBJ1-5; TCRdb's D gene call, TRBD1, goes unchecked for lack of DNA. The CDR3 sequence: CASSYSGGGQPQHF.